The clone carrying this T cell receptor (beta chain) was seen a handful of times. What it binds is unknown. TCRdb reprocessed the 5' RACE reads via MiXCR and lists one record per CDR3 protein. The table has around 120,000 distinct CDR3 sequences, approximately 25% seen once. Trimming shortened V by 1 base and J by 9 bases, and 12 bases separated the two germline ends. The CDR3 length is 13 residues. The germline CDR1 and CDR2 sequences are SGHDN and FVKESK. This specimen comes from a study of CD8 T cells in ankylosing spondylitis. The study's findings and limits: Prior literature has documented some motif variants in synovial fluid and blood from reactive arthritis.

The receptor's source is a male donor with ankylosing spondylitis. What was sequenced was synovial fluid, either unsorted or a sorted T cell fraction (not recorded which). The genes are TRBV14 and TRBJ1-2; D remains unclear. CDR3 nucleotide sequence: TGTGCCAGCAGCCAAGCTCAGGATGGACGCTACACCTTC. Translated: CASSQAQDGRYTF. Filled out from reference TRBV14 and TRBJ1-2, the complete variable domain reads EAGVTQFPSHSVIEKGQTVTLRCDPISGHDNLYWYRRVMGKEIKFLLHFVKESKQDESGMPNNRFLAERTGGTYSTLKVQPAELEDSGVYFCASSQAQDGRYTFGSGTRLTVV.